The clone carrying this TCR beta chain was detected ten times or more. What it binds is not known. Semi-nested PCR with Nested Universal Primer A followed constant-region reverse priming of full-length variable regions. One entry per CDR3 protein, called by TCRdb with MiXCR from the 5' RACE reads. The sample shows over 55,000 distinct CDR3 sequences, approximately 29% of them seen only once. V lost 3 bases and J 3 bases, leaving 11 bases between the germline ends. The length of the CDR3 is 14 residues. Germline lookup yields CDR1 SGHTA and CDR2 FQGNSA. Broader study findings: Tumor memory CD4+ T cell TCR gene usage was found to cluster with blood and lymph node memory CD4+ cells and with lymph node naive CD4+ cells.

Specimen: tumor-infiltrating naive CD4+ T cells sorted from the breast tumor. Regarding subset: naive CD4+ T cells, CD4+CD45RA+CD25-. The rearrangement joins TRBV7-2 to TRBJ1-1, with TRBD1 as a possible D gene (6 bases). The clonotype comes from a female donor with breast cancer. The CDR3 spells CASSFQGSDTEAFF. The CDR3 DNA sequence: TGTGCCAGCAGCTTCCAGGGGTCGGACACTGAAGCTTTCTTT.